This T cell receptor beta chain was profiled in a study of PD-L1 blockade in urothelial cancer. Looking at the study overall: At 3 weeks after treatment start (second dose) and again at 6 weeks, blood was analyzed.

Trimming at V came to 6 bases and at J to 3 bases, leaving 4 bases not matched to a gene. The CDR3 is 13 residues long. Germline CDR1 is MNHNS and CDR2 is SASEGT. About this clone: Its antigen is not known.

The study, taken as a whole, reports: Pretreatment peripheral blood TCR clonality that fell below the median predicted better survival among the patients studied.

Here immunoSEQ multiplex PCR was the method, and the copy in TCRdb shows in-frame clones only, minus some. Here the sample spans more than 45,000 clones, approximately 90% being singletons. The clonotype originates from a man older than 75 with urothelial cancer. Sequences were derived from PBMCs, sampled around atezolizumab (anti-PD-L1) treatment. The chain employs TRBV6-1 and TRBJ2-7; TRBD2 agrees at 8 bases. The CDR3 is CASSVGLDYEQYF. CDR3 DNA sequence: TGTGCCAGCAGCGTGGGACTAGACTACGAGCAGTACTTC.